This TCR beta chain is from a study of shared clonotypes between healthy human individuals. Overall study: Per-donor plates numbered three CD4 naive, three CD4 memory, two CD8 naive and one CD8 memory. Study-level results: Estimated richness was generally greater in naive than memory subsets.

The assay was immunoSEQ multiplex PCR, and TCRdb's table has in-frame clones only and misses some. The sample holds over a million clones; approximately 78% are singletons and the top ten take approximately 0.52%. Concerning this clone: Its antigen is not identified.

The CDR3 loop spans 15 amino acids. The TCR sequence derives from a man between 18 and 29 years old in good health. Some clones in this sample may be carry-over from other donors' samples. The genes are TRBV21-1 and TRBJ2-3; no check of the table's D call, TRBD1, against the DNA was made. TRBV21-1 is deemed a pseudogene. Material: memory CD4+ T cells from PBMCs. Subset meaning: CD45RA-negative fraction. CDR3 residues: CASSNRGRGRDTQYF. CDR3 in DNA: TGTGCCAGCAGCAACAGGGGGCGCGGAAGGGATACGCAGTATTTT.